The 29 T cell receptor beta chains listed next were all sequenced from one sample in a study of beta chain features in type 1 diabetes. General study results and limits: Shorter TCRB CDR3s, moderately but significantly so, marked every one of the four CD4+ subsets in Type 1 diabetes patients.

For these receptors, no antigen is known. Expressed TCRB transcripts were sequenced because the entire RNA isolate underwent reverse transcription. Assay: immunoSEQ multiplex PCR; the TCRdb copy retains only in-frame clones and omits some. The sample lists 300,000 or so clones; roughly a tenth were seen once. The sequencing sample was made of central memory CD4+ T cells from blood. The receptors come from a man in his thirties or forties with type 1 diabetes.

This clone was found many times. V and J are TRBV25-1 and TRBJ2-5; 7 nucleotides align to TRBD2. The CDR3 has 15 amino acids. Losses at the gene ends were 4 bases for V and 5 bases for J; bases not matched to a gene: 10. Germline assignment: CDR1 MGHDK and CDR2 SYGVNS. CDR3 DNA: TGTGCCAGCAGTGGATATCCCGCCGGGGGGGAGACCCAGTACTTC. As protein: CASSGYPAGGETQYF. The full variable domain, completed using reference TRBV25-1 and TRBJ2-5, is EADIYQTPRYLVIGTGKKITLECSQTMGHDKMYWYQQDPGMELHLIHYSYGVNSTEKGDLSSESTVSRIRTEHFPLTLESARPSHTSQYLCASSGYPAGGETQYFGPGTRLLVL.

This rearrangement joins TRBV7-9 to TRBJ1-6; 7 bases agree with TRBD1. V gave up 0 bases and J gave up 5 bases; unmatched junction bases: 7. The CDR3 has 17 residues. Germline V lookup: CDR1 SEHNR, CDR2 FQNEAQ (reference sequence). Written as DNA, the CDR3 is TGTGCCAGCAGCTTAGCAAGTGGGACAGCAGATAATTCACCCCTCCACTTT. Translating it yields CASSLASGTADNSPLHF.

This rearrangement joins TRBV20-1 to TRBJ2-7; D gene ambiguous. The germline V and J ends were trimmed by 5 bases and 3 bases, with 8 bases remaining between them. The germline V gene encodes CDR1 DFQATT and CDR2 SNEGSKA (reference sequence). The CDR3 has 11 amino acids. The CDR3 here is CSAPLFYEQYF. The DNA of the CDR3 is TGCAGTGCTCCCTTGTTCTACGAGCAGTACTTC.

The chain links TRBV7-6 to TRBJ2-5; TRBD2 agrees at 7 bases. V lost 5 bases, J lost 4 bases, and 10 bases stayed unmatched. In germline, CDR1 is SGHVS, CDR2 FNYEAQ. The CDR3 consists of 15 residues. CDR3 bases: TGTGCCAGCAGCCGTGGACTAGTTGGTGGAGAGACCCAGTACTTC. This codes for CASSRGLVGGETQYF.

CDR3 in amino acids: CASSLPDRLPSGQYF. The CDR3, as DNA: TGTGCCAGCAGCTTACCCGACCGACTCCCTTCGGGGCAGTACTTC. J is TRBJ2-7 and V is TRBV7-2; no definite D call. This CDR3 region has 15 residues. Germline V gives CDR1 SGHTA, CDR2 FQGNSA. V was cut by 2 bases and J by 9 bases, with 20 bases left in between.

A few counts support this clone. The sample has other DNA sequences that encode this CDR3 too. This sequence joins TRBV28 and TRBJ1-5; D is possibly TRBD1 (5 bases). Per the germline V gene, CDR1 is MDHEN and CDR2 is SYDVKM. The CDR3 has 12 residues. V dropped 5 bases and J dropped 5 bases, with 7 bases sitting between them. Written as DNA, the CDR3 is TGTGCCAGCAGTCTCAGGGATCAGCCCCAGCATTTT. Translation gives CASSLRDQPQHF.

This clone was found a few times. The chain uses TRBV7-9 and TRBJ2-5, with D unclear. Between the trimmed V and J ends, which lost 5 bases and 7 bases, there was a span of 14 bases. The V gene's germline CDR1 is SEHNR and CDR2 FQNEAQ (reference sequence). This CDR3 spans 13 amino acids. The CDR3 nucleotides are TGTGCCAGCAGCCGCGAGCCCCCACCGACCCAGTACTTC. It encodes CASSREPPPTQYF.

This clone appeared many times. This sequence joins TRBV18 and TRBJ2-1; TRBD2 agrees at 7 bases. CDR1 is KGHSH and CDR2 is LQKENI in the germline V gene. V lost 5 bases and J lost 1; bases outside the gene matches: 2. The CDR3 is 14 amino acids. The CDR3 spells CASSRLASYNEQFF. The DNA of the CDR3 is TGTGCCAGCTCAAGACTAGCTTCCTACAATGAGCAGTTCTTC.

V gene TRBV7-9 combines with J gene TRBJ1-5; 9 positions match TRBD1. The CDR3 loop spans 14 amino acids. V gave up 1 base and J gave up 6 bases; unmatched junction bases: 1. Per germline, CDR1 SEHNR and CDR2 FQNEAQ (reference sequence). The DNA of the CDR3 is TGTGCCAGCAGCTTAGACAGGGGGCCTCAGCCCCAGCATTTT. It specifies CASSLDRGPQPQHF.

This clone was detected only a few times. This sequence joins TRBV10-2 and TRBJ1-6; D may be TRBD1 (6 bases). The germline V gene encodes CDR1 WSHSY and CDR2 SAAADI. This CDR3 comprises 13 residues. V dropped 4 bases and J dropped 9 bases, with 10 bases sitting between them. CDR3 region: CASSGQESSPLHF. In DNA, the CDR3 is TGCGCCAGCAGTGGACAGGAGAGTTCACCCCTCCACTTT.

This clone was recorded many times. CDR3 bases: TGTGCCAGCAGCTCCCTCCGGGGGCCCAACACCGGGGAGCTGTTTTTT. This encodes CASSSLRGPNTGELFF. This chain uses TRBV7-2 with TRBJ2-2, with D possibly being TRBD1 or TRBD2 (6 bases each). CDR1 is SGHTA, CDR2 FQGNSA, per germline. This CDR3 has 16 residues. The germline V and J ends were trimmed by 4 bases and 2 bases, with 14 bases remaining between them.

This clone was found a few times. The V gene is TRBV4-3, the J gene TRBJ1-3; no clear D gene. Germline-derived CDR1 and CDR2 are LGHNA and YSLEER. V was clipped by 1 base and J by 4 bases, with 14 bases between them. The CDR3 loop spans 16 amino acids. CDR3: CASSQAPAEPGNTIYF. The CDR3 DNA sequence: TGCGCCAGCAGCCAAGCGCCCGCCGAACCCGGAAACACCATATATTTT.

DNA of the CDR3: TGTGCCAGCAGTTTGGTGACATCAGGGTCCTACGAGCAGTACTTC. It encodes CASSLVTSGSYEQYF. This chain uses TRBV28 with TRBJ2-7; D possibly corresponds to TRBD1 (5 bases). The CDR3 runs 15 residues. Germline V CDR1 and CDR2: MDHEN, SYDVKM. Trimming pared 3 bases from V and 1 base from J, leaving 13 bases between.

This clone was observed a handful of times. V is TRBV4-1 and J is TRBJ1-6; 10 positions agree with TRBD1. This CDR3 is built from 16 residues. V was clipped by 0 bases and J by 12 bases; unmatched bases: 8. Germline-derived CDR1 and CDR2 are MGHRA and YSYEKL. As DNA, the CDR3 is TGCGCCAGCAGCCAAGAATCCGGGACAGGGGATGTACCCCTCCACTTT. Translated, it gives CASSQESGTGDVPLHF.

The rearrangement joins TRBV4-3 to TRBJ2-2; 11 bases map to TRBD1. Losses at the gene ends were 0 bases for V and 3 bases for J; bases not matched to a gene: 6. The CDR3 contains 18 residues. Germline V gene lookup returns CDR1 LGHNA and CDR2 YSLEER. This CDR3 reads CASSQDSGQGADTGELFF. The CDR3 coding sequence is TGCGCCAGCAGCCAAGACAGTGGACAGGGGGCCGACACCGGGGAGCTGTTTTTT.

The rearrangement uses TRBV2 and TRBJ2-5; TRBD1 matches at 8 bases. The CDR3 sequence is 14 residues long. Germline loops: CDR1 SNHLY, CDR2 FYNNEI. Losses at the gene ends were 6 bases for V and 4 bases for J; bases not matched to a gene: 7. The CDR3 DNA sequence: TGTGCCAGCAGGACTGGACAGGGAGGAGAGACCCAGTACTTC. This encodes CASRTGQGGETQYF.

This clone was seen a few times. This chain uses TRBV19 with TRBJ1-5; D is undetermined. The ends were cut back, 9 bases at V and 5 bases at J, with 5 bases in the middle. This CDR3 has 10 amino acids. Germline assignment: CDR1 LNHDA and CDR2 SQIVND (reference sequence). The CDR3 protein is CARTHQPQHF. In DNA, the CDR3 is TGTGCCAGAACTCATCAGCCCCAGCATTTT. The full variable domain, in which reference TRBV19 and TRBJ1-5 provide the parts outside the CDR3, is DGGITQSPKYLFRKEGQNVTLSCEQNLNHDAMYWYRQDPGQGLRLIYYSQIVNDFQKGDIAEGYSVSREKKESFPLTVTSAQKNPTAFYLCARTHQPQHFGDGTRLSIL.

This chain joins TRBV20-1 and TRBJ1-1; TRBD1 is a possible D gene (5 bases). Trimming pared 7 bases from V and 5 bases from J, leaving 11 bases between. The CDR3 has 11 amino acids. CDR1 DFQATT and CDR2 SNEGSKA come from the germline V gene (reference sequence). The CDR3 nucleotides are TGCAGTGAGTCAGGGAGGACTGAAGCTTTCTTT. Residues: CSESGRTEAFF.

This chain joins TRBV7-9 and TRBJ2-3; 11 positions match TRBD1. Germline CDR1 and CDR2: SEHNR and FQNEAQ (reference sequence). The CDR3 sequence is 17 residues long. V was pared by 1 base and J by 5 bases, with 8 bases of the junction left unmatched. The DNA for the CDR3 is TGTGCCAGCAGCTTAGGGACAGGGGGCCCTGATGGAGATACGCAGTATTTT. This translates into CASSLGTGGPDGDTQYF. Supplemented by reference TRBV7-9 and TRBJ2-3, the full variable domain reads DTGVSQNPRHKITKRGQNVTFRCDPISEHNRLYWYRQTLGQGPEFLTYFQNEAQLEKSRLLSDRFSAERPKGSFSTLEIQRTEQGDSAMYLCASSLGTGGPDGDTQYFGPGTRLTVL.

This clone was counted between two and nine times. The chain employs TRBV19 and TRBJ1-1; TRBD1 aligns across 7 bases. The CDR3 consists of 14 residues. Germline assignment: CDR1 LNHDA and CDR2 SQIVND (reference sequence). The V gene end was trimmed by 2 bases and the J gene end by 6 bases; junction bases not matched to a gene: 6. CDR3 sequence (DNA): TGTGCCAGTAGTATACGACAGGGAGGGTCTGAAGCTTTCTTT. Translation: CASSIRQGGSEAFF.

This clone was seen a few times. V and J are TRBV7-9 and TRBJ2-2; 10 nucleotides line up with TRBD1. This CDR3 region has 16 residues. The J segment lost 1 base and the V segment lost 4 bases, leaving 3 bases of the junction unmatched. CDR1 and CDR2 (germline): SEHNR, FQNEAQ (reference sequence). The DNA for the CDR3 is TGTGCCAGCAGCTACCGGGACAGGGGGAACACCGGGGAGCTGTTTTTT. It is translated as CASSYRDRGNTGELFF.

To note about this clone: In the same sample, other DNA sequences code for this CDR3. The chain has TRBV2 and TRBJ2-3; 9 nucleotides align to TRBD2. The CDR3 is 16 residues long. Germline V gene sequence: CDR1 SNHLY, CDR2 FYNNEI. V lost 3 bases, J lost 8 bases, and 12 bases stayed unmatched. As DNA, the CDR3 is TGTGCCAGCAGTGAGATTCCAGCGGGGGGTCGGGGTACGCAGTATTTT. It translates to CASSEIPAGGRGTQYF.

The chain combines TRBV19 with TRBJ1-5; weak D call: TRBD1 (5 bases). This CDR3 is built from 13 residues. Trimming took 5 bases from V and 4 from J, leaving 9 bases between them. CDR1 is LNHDA and CDR2 is SQIVND in the germline V gene (reference sequence). The CDR3: CASSRQINQPQHF. In DNA form, the CDR3 reads TGTGCCAGTAGTCGACAGATTAATCAGCCCCAGCATTTT.

In this sample, this clone turned up a few times. The chain is built from TRBV5-6 and TRBJ2-3; D gene ambiguous. Germline CDR1 SGHDT, CDR2 YYEEEE. V lost 3 bases and J 1 base, leaving 6 bases between the germline ends. The CDR3 runs 13 residues. CDR3 DNA sequence: TGTGCCAGCAGCTGGGCTGGCACAGATACGCAGTATTTT. It is translated as CASSWAGTDTQYF.

V is TRBV5-1 and J is TRBJ2-7; D possibly corresponds to TRBD1 (5 bases). Germline V gives CDR1 SGHRS, CDR2 YFSETQ. The V end lost 1 base, the J end lost 1 base, and 9 bases lay between the germline ends. CDR3 length equals 14 residues. CDR3 in amino acids: CASSLQTASYEQYF. For the CDR3, the DNA is TGCGCCAGCAGCTTGCAGACAGCATCCTACGAGCAGTACTTC.

This clone was found many times. This is likely a read error, given that the CDR3 carries no conserved phenylalanine or tryptophan at its end. The DNA is omitted, as the CDR3 cannot be located on it reliably, and the CDR3 follows TCRdb's listing. The CDR3 sequence: CASSSTGTRGL. This chain joins TRBV5-5 and TRBJ1-1. The CDR3 is 11 residues long, counting both termini. From germline, CDR1 is SGHKS and CDR2 YYEKEE (reference sequence).

This clone has just a few counts. The identical CDR3 is also encoded by other nucleotide sequences in the sample. V usage is TRBV27 and J usage is TRBJ2-3; D is perhaps TRBD2 (5 bases). V gave up 1 base and J gave up 4 bases, with 6 bases separating them. This CDR3 region has 13 residues. The V gene's germline CDR1 is MNHEY and CDR2 SMNVEV (reference sequence). CDR3 DNA sequence: TGTGCCAGCAGTTTATGGGGAGCAGATACGCAGTATTTT. Amino acid sequence: CASSLWGADTQYF.

The rearrangement uses TRBV15 and TRBJ1-5; TRBD1 is a possible D gene (5 bases). The CDR3 is 17 amino acids. V was cut by 0 bases and J by 0 bases, with 12 bases left in between. Germline V lookup: CDR1 LNHNV, CDR2 YYDKDF (reference sequence). The CDR3 coding sequence is TGTGCCACCAGCAGAGATACGGGCGGGGGTAGCAATCAGCCCCAGCATTTT. This encodes CATSRDTGGGSNQPQHF. The full variable domain, rest sourced from reference TRBV15 and TRBJ1-5, is DAMVIQNPRYQVTQFGKPVTLSCSQTLNHNVMYWYQQKSSQAPKLLFHYYDKDFNNEADTPDNFQSRRPNTSFCFLDIRSPGLGDTAMYLCATSRDTGGGSNQPQHFGDGTRLSIL.

In its sample, this clone was seen a few times. This chain links TRBV9 with TRBJ2-3; the D call may be TRBD1 or TRBD2 (5 bases each). Trimming cost V 3 bases and J 3 bases, with 14 bases left between them. Germline values: CDR1 SGDLS, CDR2 YYNGEE. CDR3 length: 15 amino acids. CDR3 sequence: CASSARDGITDTQYF. For the CDR3, the DNA is TGTGCCAGCAGCGCCCGGGACGGAATTACAGATACGCAGTATTTT.